This T cell receptor (beta chain) emerged from a study of vaccination and CD4 T cells after COVID-19. Whole-study context: Investigators stimulated cells with overlapping spike peptides drawn from SARS-CoV-2, HCoV-NL63, HCoV-OC43 and HCoV-229E. Each control was exposed to a CEFX pool, an HIV-1 Nef pool, or no peptide at all.

The Oncomine TCR Beta short-read assay sequenced DNA from cultured CD4+ T cells. Each CDR3 protein gets one entry after TCRdb re-called the PCR reads with MiXCR. This table holds roughly 2,000 distinct CDR3 sequences, more than 25% found once. This clonotype is labeled medium-sized. Its target is unknown. Treatment described: approximately 11-day PBMC culture with coronavirus spike peptide pools or control peptides (ViraFEST assay). In this cohort, PCR tests turned positive between March and December 2020, predating US Alpha, Beta and Delta variants. The sequencing here drew on CD4+ T cells from blood, cultured in vitro, taken after SARS-CoV-2 vaccination. This sequence originates from a human donor who had recovered from COVID-19.

The CDR3 sequence: CASSRAGPLTDTQYF. The CDR3 DNA sequence: TGTGCCAGCAGCCGTGCAGGCCCCCTCACAGATACGCAGTATTTT. This chain uses TRBV27 with TRBJ2-3; D uncertain. Germline V gene sequence: CDR1 MNHEY, CDR2 SMNVEV (reference sequence). With 6 bases removed from V and 2 bases from J, the gap between germline ends came to 15 bases. This CDR3 is 15 amino acids long.